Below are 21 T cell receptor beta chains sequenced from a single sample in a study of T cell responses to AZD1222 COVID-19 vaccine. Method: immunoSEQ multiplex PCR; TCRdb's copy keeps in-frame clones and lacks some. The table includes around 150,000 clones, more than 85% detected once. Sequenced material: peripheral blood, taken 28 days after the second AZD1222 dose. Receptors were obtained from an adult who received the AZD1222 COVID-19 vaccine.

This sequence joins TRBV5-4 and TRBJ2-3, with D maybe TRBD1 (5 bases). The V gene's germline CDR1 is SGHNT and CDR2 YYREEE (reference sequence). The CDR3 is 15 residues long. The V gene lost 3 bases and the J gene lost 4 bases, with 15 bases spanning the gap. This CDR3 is CASSSRRDSADTQYF. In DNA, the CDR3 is TGTGCCAGCAGCTCCAGAAGAGACAGTGCAGATACGCAGTATTTT.

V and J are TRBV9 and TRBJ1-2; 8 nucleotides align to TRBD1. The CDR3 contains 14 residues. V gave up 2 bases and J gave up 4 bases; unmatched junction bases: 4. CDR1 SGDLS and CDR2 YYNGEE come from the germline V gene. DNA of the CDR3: TGTGCCAGCAGCGTCGACAGGGGACCCTATGGCTACACCTTC. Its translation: CASSVDRGPYGYTF.

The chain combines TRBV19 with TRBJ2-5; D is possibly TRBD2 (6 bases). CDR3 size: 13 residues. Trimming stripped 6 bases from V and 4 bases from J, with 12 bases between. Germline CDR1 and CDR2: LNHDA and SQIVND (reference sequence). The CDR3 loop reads CASRLGGGETQYF. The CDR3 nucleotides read TGTGCCAGTAGACTCGGGGGAGGAGAGACCCAGTACTTC.

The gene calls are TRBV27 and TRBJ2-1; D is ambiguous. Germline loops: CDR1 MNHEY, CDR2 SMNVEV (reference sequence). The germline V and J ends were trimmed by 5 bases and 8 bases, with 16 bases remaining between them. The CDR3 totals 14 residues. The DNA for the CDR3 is TGTGCCAGCAGTGAAGGACCGATTTACTATGAGCAGTTCTTC. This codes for CASSEGPIYYEQFF.

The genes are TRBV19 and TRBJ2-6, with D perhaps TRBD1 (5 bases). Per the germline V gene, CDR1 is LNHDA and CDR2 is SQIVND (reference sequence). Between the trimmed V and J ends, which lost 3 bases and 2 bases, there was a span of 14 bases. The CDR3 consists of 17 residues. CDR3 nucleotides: TGTGCCAGTAGTATTCAGATACAGGCCACTGGGGCCAACGTCCTGACTTTC. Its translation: CASSIQIQATGANVLTF.

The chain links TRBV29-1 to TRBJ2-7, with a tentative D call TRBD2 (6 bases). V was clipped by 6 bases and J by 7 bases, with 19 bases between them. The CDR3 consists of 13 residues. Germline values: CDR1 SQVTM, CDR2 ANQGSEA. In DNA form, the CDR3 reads TGCAGCGTAGCCGGGACTCTCCCTACGGAGCAGTACTTC. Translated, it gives CSVAGTLPTEQYF.

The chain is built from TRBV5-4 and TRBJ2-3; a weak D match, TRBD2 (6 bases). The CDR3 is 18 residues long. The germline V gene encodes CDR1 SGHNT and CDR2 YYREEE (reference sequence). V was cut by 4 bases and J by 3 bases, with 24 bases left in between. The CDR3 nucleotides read TGTGCCAGCAGCACTTGGGTAGGAACGGGGGTCGGGACAGATACGCAGTATTTT. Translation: CASSTWVGTGVGTDTQYF. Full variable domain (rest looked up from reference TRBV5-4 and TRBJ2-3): ETGVTQSPTHLIKTRGQQVTLRCSSQSGHNTVSWYQQALGQGPQFIFQYYREEENGRGNFPPRFSGLQFPNYSSELNVNALELDDSALYLCASSTWVGTGVGTDTQYFGPGTRLTVL.

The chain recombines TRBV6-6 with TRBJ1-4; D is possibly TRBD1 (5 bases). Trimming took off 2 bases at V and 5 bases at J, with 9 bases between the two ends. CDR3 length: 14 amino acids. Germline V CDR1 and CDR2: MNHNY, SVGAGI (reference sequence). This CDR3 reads CASSYGHSNEKLFF. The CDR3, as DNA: TGTGCCAGCAGTTACGGACACTCGAATGAAAAACTGTTTTTT.

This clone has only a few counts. CDR3: CASSQRVGMKQYF. The CDR3, as DNA: TGTGCCAGCAGCCAAAGAGTTGGCATGAAGCAGTACTTC. The chain combines TRBV3-1 (or the pseudogene TRBV3-2) with TRBJ2-7; D gene ambiguous. The CDR3 sequence is 13 residues long. CDR1 and CDR2 from the germline V gene are LGHDT and YNNKEL (reference sequence). The germline V and J ends were trimmed by 2 bases and 8 bases, with 13 bases remaining between them.

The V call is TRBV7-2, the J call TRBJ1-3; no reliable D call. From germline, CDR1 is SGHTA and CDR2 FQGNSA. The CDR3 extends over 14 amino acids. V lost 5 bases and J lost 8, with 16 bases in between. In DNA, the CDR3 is TGTGCCAGCAGCCCGACGTGGGGTGCAGACACCATATATTTT. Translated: CASSPTWGADTIYF.

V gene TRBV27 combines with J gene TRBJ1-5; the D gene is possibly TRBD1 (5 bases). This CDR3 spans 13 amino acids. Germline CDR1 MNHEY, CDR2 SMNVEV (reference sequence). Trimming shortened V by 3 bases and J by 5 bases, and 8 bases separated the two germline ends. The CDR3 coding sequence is TGTGCCAGCAGTTTGCAGGGATATCAGCCCCAGCATTTT. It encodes CASSLQGYQPQHF.

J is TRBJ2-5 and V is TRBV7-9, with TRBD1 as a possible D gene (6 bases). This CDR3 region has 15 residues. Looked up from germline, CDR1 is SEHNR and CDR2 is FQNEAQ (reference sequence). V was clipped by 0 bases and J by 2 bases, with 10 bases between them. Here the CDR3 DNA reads TGTGCCAGCAGCTTAGCCACAGGGAATCAAGAGACCCAGTACTTC. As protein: CASSLATGNQETQYF.

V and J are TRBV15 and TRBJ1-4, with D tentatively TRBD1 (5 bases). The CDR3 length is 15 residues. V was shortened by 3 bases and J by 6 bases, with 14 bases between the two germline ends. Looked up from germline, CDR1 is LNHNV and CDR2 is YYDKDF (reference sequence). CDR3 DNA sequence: TGTGCCACCAGCAGTAGGACACGTCAAGATGAAAAACTGTTTTTT. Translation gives CATSSRTRQDEKLFF.

CDR3 nucleotide sequence: TGTGCCAGCAGTTACTCGAATGGTTTGGATAGGGAGACCCAGTACTTC. The encoded protein is CASSYSNGLDRETQYF. This chain joins TRBV6-2 or TRBV6-3 and TRBJ2-5; D is undetermined. Germline CDR1 reads MNHEY; CDR2 reads SVGEGT. The CDR3 is made up of 16 amino acids. The germline V and J ends were trimmed by 0 bases and 5 bases, with 16 bases remaining between them.

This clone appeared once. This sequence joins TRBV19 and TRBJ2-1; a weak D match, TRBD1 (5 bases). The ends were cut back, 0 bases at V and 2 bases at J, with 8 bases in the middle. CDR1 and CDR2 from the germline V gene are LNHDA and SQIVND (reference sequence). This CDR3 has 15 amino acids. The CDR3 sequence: CASSIDQGTYNEQFF. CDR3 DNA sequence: TGTGCCAGTAGTATAGACCAGGGCACCTACAATGAGCAGTTCTTC.

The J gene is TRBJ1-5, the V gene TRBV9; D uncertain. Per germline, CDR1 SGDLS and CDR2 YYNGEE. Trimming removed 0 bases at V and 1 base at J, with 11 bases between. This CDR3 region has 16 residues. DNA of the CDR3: TGTGCCAGCAGCGTAGGGGCAGACCTAAGCAATCAGCCCCAGCATTTT. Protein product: CASSVGADLSNQPQHF.

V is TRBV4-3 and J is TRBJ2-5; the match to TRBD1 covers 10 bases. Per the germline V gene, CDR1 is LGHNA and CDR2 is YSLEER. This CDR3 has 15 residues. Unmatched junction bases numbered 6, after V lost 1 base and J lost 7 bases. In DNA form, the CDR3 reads TGCGCCAGCAGCCAAGGAGGGACAGGGGCAGCGACCCAGTACTTC. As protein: CASSQGGTGAATQYF.

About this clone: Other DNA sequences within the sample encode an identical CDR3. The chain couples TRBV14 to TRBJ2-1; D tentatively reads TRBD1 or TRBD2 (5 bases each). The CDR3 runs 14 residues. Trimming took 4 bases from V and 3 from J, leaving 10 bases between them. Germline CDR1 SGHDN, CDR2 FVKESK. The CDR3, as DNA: TGTGCCAGCAGCCTCTCAGGGAGCTACAATGAGCAGTTCTTC. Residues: CASSLSGSYNEQFF.

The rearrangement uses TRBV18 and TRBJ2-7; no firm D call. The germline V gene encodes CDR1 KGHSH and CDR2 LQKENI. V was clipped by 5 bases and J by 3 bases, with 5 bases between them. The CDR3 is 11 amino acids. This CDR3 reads CASSESYEQYF. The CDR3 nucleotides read TGTGCCAGCTCAGAGAGCTACGAGCAGTACTTC.

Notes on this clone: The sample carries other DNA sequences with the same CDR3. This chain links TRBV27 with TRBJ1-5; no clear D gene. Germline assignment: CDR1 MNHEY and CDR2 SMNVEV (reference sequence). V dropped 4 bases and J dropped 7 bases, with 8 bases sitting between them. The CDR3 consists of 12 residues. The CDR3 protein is CASSSGGQPQHF. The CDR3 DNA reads TGTGCCAGCAGTTCCGGAGGACAGCCCCAGCATTTT.

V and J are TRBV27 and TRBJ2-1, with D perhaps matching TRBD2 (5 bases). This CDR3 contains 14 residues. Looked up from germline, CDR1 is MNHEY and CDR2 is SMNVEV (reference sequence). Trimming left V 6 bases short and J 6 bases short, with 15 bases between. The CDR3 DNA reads TGTGCCAGCAGCCCCGCACTTGCGGGCAATGAGCAGTTCTTC. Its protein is CASSPALAGNEQFF.